Presented here are 26 T cell receptor beta chains from one specimen sequenced in a study of cytotoxic CD8 clonotypes in ibrutinib-treated CLL. Produced via immunoSEQ multiplex PCR; TCRdb's table is partial and in-frame only. The data show approximately 47,000 clones, around 52% seen once. Source: PBMCs, taken after 24 months of ibrutinib treatment. The receptors here all came from a human donor with chronic lymphocytic leukemia.

The J gene is TRBJ2-1, the V gene TRBV10-3, with 7 bases lining up with TRBD2. V was clipped by 0 bases and J by 4 bases; unmatched bases: 6. Germline assignment: CDR1 ENHRY and CDR2 SYGVKD. The CDR3 is 16 amino acids. CDR3 sequence: CAISESRSSGYNEQFF. The CDR3 DNA reads as TGTGCCATCAGTGAGTCGAGGTCTAGCGGATACAATGAGCAGTTCTTC.

The chain is built from TRBV29-1 and TRBJ1-1; D gene uncertain. The V end lost 1 base, the J end lost 5 bases, and 11 bases lay between the germline ends. The CDR3 loop spans 13 amino acids. In germline, CDR1 is SQVTM, CDR2 ANQGSEA. CDR3 coding DNA: TGCAGCGTTGAAGGGCACCGGAGGACTGAAGCTTTCTTT. The encoded protein is CSVEGHRRTEAFF.

The chain has TRBV6-4 and TRBJ1-4; D uncertain. The CDR3 totals 13 residues. CDR1 is MRHNA, CDR2 SNTAGT, per germline. Trimming pared 1 base from V and 11 bases from J, leaving 11 bases between. CDR3 sequence (DNA): TGTGCCAGCAGTGACTTAAAGGGTACGAAACTGTTTTTT. Its protein is CASSDLKGTKLFF.

The rearrangement uses TRBV29-1 and TRBJ2-3; 7 bases are a match to TRBD1. Germline V gene sequence: CDR1 SQVTM, CDR2 ANQGSEA. V was clipped by 7 bases and J by 4 bases; unmatched bases: 11. This CDR3 has 14 amino acids. The CDR3 here is CSETTGIEADTQYF. The CDR3 bases are TGCAGCGAAACGACAGGGATCGAGGCAGATACGCAGTATTTT.

The chain carries TRBV5-1 and TRBJ1-2; D is perhaps TRBD1 (5 bases). Germline assignment: CDR1 SGHRS and CDR2 YFSETQ. V dropped 4 bases and J dropped 2 bases, with 18 bases sitting between them. The CDR3 is 16 amino acids. This CDR3 is CASSPGRTEGNYGYTF. The DNA for the CDR3 is TGCGCCAGCAGCCCGGGACGTACGGAGGGAAACTATGGCTACACCTTC.

This chain uses TRBV5-6 with TRBJ2-1; 8 positions match TRBD2. With V trimmed by 6 bases and J by 2 bases, 13 bases remained unmatched. This CDR3 is built from 17 residues. Germline CDR1 SGHDT, CDR2 YYEEEE. The CDR3 sequence is CASTPLSPGGAYNEQFF. CDR3 coding DNA: TGTGCCAGCACCCCTCTGTCCCCGGGGGGGGCCTACAATGAGCAGTTCTTC.

This clone was seen only a few times. The chain has TRBV27 and TRBJ1-3; no reliable D call. CDR1 is MNHEY, CDR2 SMNVEV, per germline (reference sequence). The CDR3 extends over 15 amino acids. The V and J ends lost 0 bases and 0 bases respectively, with 6 bases between them. CDR3 DNA sequence: TGTGCCAGCAGTTTATCGGCTAGCTCTGGAAACACCATATATTTT. This codes for CASSLSASSGNTIYF.

This clone was counted between two and nine times. This chain connects TRBV9 to TRBJ2-2; D unresolved. Trimming cost V 0 bases and J 6 bases, with 6 bases left between them. This CDR3 is built from 13 residues. Germline CDR1 is SGDLS and CDR2 is YYNGEE. The CDR3, as DNA: TGTGCCAGCAGCGTAGGTGTGTCCGGGGAGCTGTTTTTT. Protein sequence: CASSVGVSGELFF.

This clone occurred many times. The V call is TRBV6-5, the J call TRBJ2-7, with 7 positions matching TRBD1. Germline CDR1 is MNHEY and CDR2 is SVGAGI. V shed 6 bases and J 6 bases; nucleotides not matched to a gene: 2. CDR3 size: 11 residues. The CDR3: CASRQGFEQYF. CDR3 nucleotide sequence: TGTGCCAGCAGACAGGGGTTCGAGCAGTACTTC.

This clone has only a few counts. The rearrangement links TRBV5-1 to TRBJ1-1; perhaps TRBD1 as D (5 bases). The germline V and J ends were trimmed by 0 bases and 7 bases, with 7 bases remaining between them. The CDR3 spans 12 residues. Germline V gives CDR1 SGHRS, CDR2 YFSETQ. CDR3: CASSLEGIEAFF. CDR3 nucleotides: TGCGCCAGCAGCTTGGAGGGGATTGAAGCTTTCTTT.

The rearrangement uses TRBV4-1 and TRBJ1-2; TRBD1 is a possible D gene (5 bases). The CDR3 covers 15 residues. Per the germline V gene, CDR1 is MGHRA and CDR2 is YSYEKL. V shed 1 base and J shed 0 bases, with 9 bases lying between them. The CDR3: CASSQGDLANYGYTF. Written as DNA, the CDR3 is TGCGCCAGCAGCCAAGGGGACCTGGCTAACTATGGCTACACCTTC.

This clone counts as large. V gene TRBV4-1 combines with J gene TRBJ2-1, with D possibly matching TRBD2 (5 bases). CDR3 size: 15 residues. Trimming took 0 bases from V and 6 from J, leaving 12 bases between them. CDR1 MGHRA and CDR2 YSYEKL come from the germline V gene. CDR3 loop: CASSQDAGNVNEQFF. CDR3 bases: TGCGCCAGCAGCCAAGATGCCGGGAACGTCAATGAGCAGTTCTTC.

The gene calls are TRBV4-1 and TRBJ1-1, with 8 nucleotides matching TRBD1. Germline trimming cut 4 bases from V and 0 bases from J; bases unmatched to any gene: 7. Per the germline V gene, CDR1 is MGHRA and CDR2 is YSYEKL. This CDR3 has 16 amino acids. CDR3 region: CASSLRGPPMNTEAFF. Here the CDR3 DNA reads TGCGCCAGCAGCCTCAGGGGGCCCCCCATGAACACTGAAGCTTTCTTT.

CDR3 residues: CASSREHGAAGYTF. The CDR3 region has the DNA TGTGCCAGCAGCCGAGAACATGGTGCGGCCGGCTACACCTTC. This chain uses TRBV5-6 with TRBJ1-2; D call uncertain. Germline CDR1 is SGHDT and CDR2 is YYEEEE. V shed 4 bases and J shed 8 bases, with 18 bases lying between them. The CDR3 consists of 14 residues.

V and J are TRBV7-8 and TRBJ2-5; TRBD1 aligns across 11 bases. This CDR3 is built from 15 residues. With 4 bases clipped from V and 4 bases from J, the junction kept 5 bases outside the gene matches. The germline V gene encodes CDR1 SGHVS and CDR2 FQNEAQ. CDR3 protein: CASSSGTGGRETQYF. For the CDR3, the DNA is TGTGCCAGCAGCTCCGGGACAGGGGGGCGAGAGACCCAGTACTTC.

The chain links TRBV5-1 to TRBJ2-7, with TRBD2 matching over 10 bases. The CDR3 loop spans 15 amino acids. Germline V gives CDR1 SGHRS, CDR2 YFSETQ. The J segment lost 0 bases and the V segment lost 1 base, leaving 1 base of the junction unmatched. The CDR3 sequence: CASSLSSGGSYEQYF. In DNA, the CDR3 is TGCGCCAGCAGCTTGTCTAGCGGGGGCTCCTACGAGCAGTACTTC.

The gene calls are TRBV18 and TRBJ1-4, with D possibly being TRBD1 (5 bases). Trimming shortened V by 6 bases and J by 4 bases, and 12 bases separated the two germline ends. The CDR3 is made up of 14 amino acids. Germline V gene lookup returns CDR1 KGHSH and CDR2 LQKENI. Written as DNA, the CDR3 is TGTGCCAGCTCCCCCGGGACCTATAATGAAAAACTGTTTTTT. Translated, it gives CASSPGTYNEKLFF.

This clone was seen only once. This chain uses TRBV6-6 with TRBJ2-1; D not certain. The CDR3 extends over 14 amino acids. Trimming removed 6 bases at V and 8 bases at J, with 17 bases between. From germline, CDR1 is MNHNY and CDR2 SVGAGI (reference sequence). The CDR3 bases are TGTGCCAGCAGCCTTTCGAACCGGGCTGATGAGCAGTTCTTC. It codes for CASSLSNRADEQFF.

This clone was observed a handful of times. The identical CDR3 is also encoded by other nucleotide sequences in the sample. The chain has TRBV4-1 and TRBJ1-1; 8 positions agree with TRBD1. This CDR3 contains 15 residues. V gave up 1 base and J gave up 0 bases; unmatched junction bases: 1. Germline CDR1 reads MGHRA; CDR2 reads YSYEKL. The CDR3 is CASSQGDRLNTEAFF. The CDR3 coding sequence is TGCGCCAGCAGCCAAGGGGACAGGTTGAACACTGAAGCTTTCTTT.

The V and J genes are TRBV21-1 and TRBJ1-1. TRBV21-1 is deemed a pseudogene. CDR3 size: 17 residues. The CDR3 here is CASSDGAGGDMNTEAFF. The CDR3 DNA is TGTGCCAGCAGCGATGGGGCGGGGGGCGACATGAACACTGAAGCTTTCTTT.

The rearrangement joins TRBV6-1 to TRBJ1-5; TRBD1 is a possible D gene (5 bases). Germline CDR1 reads MNHNS; CDR2 reads SASEGT. This CDR3 contains 17 residues. Trimming took off 2 bases at V and 4 bases at J, with 18 bases between the two ends. The CDR3 DNA reads as TGTGCCAGCAGTGAACAAAGGGGAGGGAGTGGGAATCAGCCCCAGCATTTT. Its translation: CASSEQRGGSGNQPQHF.

The rearrangement uses TRBV10-1 and TRBJ2-7; perhaps D is TRBD1 or TRBD2 (5 bases each). This CDR3 region has 14 residues. The V end was cut by 4 bases, the J end by 6 bases, with 16 bases between. Germline V gives CDR1 WNHNN, CDR2 SYGVQD (reference sequence). DNA of the CDR3: TGCGCCAGCAGTGTAACCCCAGGGACGGGCGAGCAGTACTTC. Protein sequence: CASSVTPGTGEQYF.

This clone was picked up many times. The CDR3 here is CASSETAADGYTF. CDR3 DNA: TGTGCCAGCAGTGAAACGGCGGCGGATGGCTACACCTTC. The J gene is TRBJ1-2, the V gene TRBV2; D is ambiguous. V lost 2 bases, J lost 6 bases, and 10 bases lay in between. The germline CDR1 and CDR2 sequences are SNHLY and FYNNEI. CDR3 length: 13 residues.

This chain uses TRBV19 with TRBJ1-2; 10 bases agree with TRBD1. Trimming cost V 7 bases and J 8 bases; bases outside gene matches: 16. The germline V gene encodes CDR1 LNHDA and CDR2 SQIVND (reference sequence). The CDR3 sequence is 16 residues long. The CDR3 loop reads CASTPLGTGQGIGYTF. The CDR3 DNA sequence: TGTGCCAGTACCCCCCTCGGAACGGGACAGGGGATCGGCTACACCTTC.

CDR3 sequence reads: CASSLGTGIYEQYF. The CDR3 nucleotides read TGCGCCAGCAGCCTGGGGACAGGGATCTACGAGCAGTACTTC. The J gene is TRBJ2-7, the V gene TRBV4-1; TRBD1 matches 9 bases. Germline-derived CDR1 and CDR2 are MGHRA and YSYEKL. CDR3 length: 14 amino acids. V lost 4 bases and J lost 3; bases outside the gene matches: 4.

The table lists this clone with a few counts. The V gene is TRBV5-5, the J gene TRBJ1-1, with D uncertain. Trimming shortened V by 4 bases and J by 0 bases, and 13 bases separated the two germline ends. Per germline, CDR1 SGHKS and CDR2 YYEKEE (reference sequence). The CDR3 loop spans 15 amino acids. This CDR3 is CASSNDINMNTEAFF. As DNA, the CDR3 is TGTGCCAGCAGCAATGACATAAACATGAACACTGAAGCTTTCTTT.